A single T cell receptor (beta chain) is shown here with its context. Its antigen is unknown. The data derive from a study of shared clonotypes between healthy human individuals. General study points: It was only blood that was sampled, and tissue repertoires likely differ.

Original methodology: ImmunoSEQ yielded junction-only sequences lacking quality scores, so filtering differed. The protocol was immunoSEQ multiplex PCR, while the TCRdb copy is restricted to in-frame clones and leaves out a portion. V and J calls and clone size are given by that table; D and trimming were obtained from the DNA. There are roughly 410,000 clones in the sample; 96% occur only once, and about 0.32% lies in the top ten. Looked up from germline, CDR1 is SGHAT and CDR2 is FQDESV (reference sequence). The CDR3 contains 14 residues. With 6 bases removed from V and 8 bases from J, the gap between germline ends came to 17 bases.

The sequence came from a man under 40 in good health. Material for sequencing was memory CD8+ T cells sorted from blood. Sample subset: CD45RO+ cells pooled with CCR7-negative TemRA cells. The rearrangement joins TRBV11-1 to TRBJ2-1; no definite D call. CDR3 sequence (DNA): TGTGCCAGCAGTGGGGTAGGTAGAGGCGATGAGCAGTTCTTC. This codes for CASSGVGRGDEQFF.